This T cell receptor (beta chain) was found in a study of T cell responses to AZD1222 COVID-19 vaccine (dated by TCRdb to about 2021). Regarding the research as a whole: A total of over 230 trial participants underwent TCR sequencing, of whom approximately 200 had received two doses of AZD1222 and approximately 25 had received two doses of the MenACWY control vaccine. Trial participants were enrolled into age subgroups of 18-55, 56-69 and 70-plus years, which contained about 150, 27 and 61 TCR-sequenced participants, respectively. Summary of the overall study and its limitations: After two AZD1222 doses, spike-specific TCR breadth and depth were significantly higher than at day 0 and than in MenACWY recipients. Most participants were white British and females outnumbered males, and the authors suggested that clonal diversity may have been underestimated. Conclusions about previously exposed vaccinees were limited because only 6 or 7 AZD1222 recipients were SARS-CoV-2 seropositive at baseline. Epitopes outside the regions mutated in the B.1.351 and B.1.1.7 variants were reportedly recognized by nearly half of the unique spike-specific TCRs. CD4 TCRs associated with the vaccine covered the entire spike protein, and the dominant responses were in regions 160-218 and 743-854. Because no day 14 peak-response samples were available, repertoires were characterized only after the peak T cell response. In the small 56-69-year group, the increase in depth fell short of significance, most likely because of low power.

Note on this clone: Its antigen remains unidentified. Per-base quality was not reported, and no clone a single base away is much larger than it.

Trimming leaves V shorter by 4 bases and J shorter by 4 bases, with the junction holding 6 bases beyond the gene matches. From cysteine to phenylalanine, the CDR3 is 14 amino acids long. Only the CDR3 DNA stays, 42 bases, in frame from base 1. CDR1 LNHDA and CDR2 SQIVND were looked up in the germline V gene (reference sequence). The CDR3 regions of human TCRbeta chains were analyzed by immunosequencing. The study's own analysis went as follows. TCRs in the repertoires were matched against a reference library of SARS-CoV-2-specific TCRs that had been generated with the MIRA antigen-specificity platform. Breadth was defined as the fraction of unique TCRs that were SARS-CoV-2-associated. Depth was defined as the fraction of total T cells that were SARS-CoV-2-associated. Each spike-specific TCR was assigned to its reactive spike region and to a CD4 or CD8 class using the MIRA data. Log10-transformed breadth and depth values were compared by one-way ANOVA with Sidak's multiple comparisons tests. The immuneACCESS repertoire file appears here via TCRdb, limited to in-frame rearrangements. These files lack a portion of the clones; in checked studies, under half of the deficit traces to unresolved V genes, and the cause of the others is not known. V and J calls and clone size follow that table, whereas D and trimming were derived from the DNA. The sample table lists about 100,000 clones, more than 70% of them with a count of one. 4% to 4.5% of the sample rests with the top ten.

Per the publication, the time point label means: baseline before first vaccination. According to the study, the label for this sample's treatment or condition signals: meningococcal conjugate vaccine given as trial control. Samples from vaccinated people were obtained from the UK trials COV001 and COV002, which included a single-blind randomized controlled phase 2/3 trial of AZD1222 (ChAdOx1 nCoV-19) in healthy adults. For TCRbeta chain sequencing, PBMC samples were collected from trial participants at day 0 and at day 28 after the second dose. This TCR was sampled from an adult in good health. Rearrangement joined TRBV19 to TRBJ1-2, with 7 middle bases fitting TRBD1. The sequencing used peripheral blood, collected on day 0 of MenACWY control vaccination. The DNA sequence reads TGTGCCAGTAGTACAGACAGGGAGGGCTATGGCTACACCTTC. This is translated as CASSTDREGYGYTF.